Each of the 23 T cell receptor beta chains below was sequenced from the same sample in a study of T cell repertoires in cytomegalovirus infection. The antigens of these receptors remain unknown. TCRdb processed the reads anew with MiXCR; each CDR3 protein has one entry. Of about 770,000 distinct CDR3 sequences in the sample, roughly 29% were seen once. Sequenced here: cultured CD8+ T cells from PBMCs, sampled from culture after CMV antigen stimulation. The receptors stem from a human donor in good health (CMV status not recorded). Some clones in this sample may be carry-over from other donors' samples.

This clonotype was counted between two and nine times. The rearrangement joins TRBV12-3 or TRBV12-4 to TRBJ2-2; 7 bases are a match to TRBD1. V lost 6 bases and J lost 1; bases outside the gene matches: 8. The CDR3 is made up of 16 amino acids. The CDR3 here is CASSTRQGLNTGELFF. CDR3 DNA sequence: TGTGCCAGCAGCACTCGACAGGGTTTGAACACCGGGGAGCTGTTTTTT.

This clonotype was counted only a few times. The chain couples TRBV11-2 to TRBJ2-3; no clear D. Trimming left V 1 base short and J 4 bases short, with 12 bases between. This CDR3 has 15 amino acids. Germline V gene lookup returns CDR1 SGHAT and CDR2 FQNNGV. The CDR3 loop reads CASSLVAYGADTQYF. The CDR3, as DNA: TGTGCCAGCAGCTTAGTCGCCTACGGCGCAGATACGCAGTATTTT.

This chain uses TRBV27 with TRBJ1-6, with TRBD1 identical over 7 bases. The CDR3 covers 15 residues. Trimming at V came to 5 bases and at J to 6 bases, leaving 7 bases not matched to a gene. Germline V gives CDR1 MNHEY, CDR2 SMNVEV (reference sequence). CDR3 residues: CASSAGGRTNSPLHF. DNA for the CDR3: TGTGCCAGCAGTGCAGGGGGTCGGACTAATTCACCCCTCCACTTT.

This clonotype was seen a handful of times. The chain is built from TRBV2 and TRBJ2-7, with D tentatively TRBD2 (6 bases). Germline V gene sequence: CDR1 SNHLY, CDR2 FYNNEI. V lost 5 bases and J 2 bases, leaving 31 bases between the germline ends. This CDR3 is built from 20 residues. CDR3 DNA sequence: TGTGCCAGCAGTCACGACGGGGAATCGATCTCTTGGGGGGTGACCTACGAGCAGTACTTC. Its translation is CASSHDGESISWGVTYEQYF.

This chain connects TRBV20-1 to TRBJ1-4; 7 bases align to TRBD1. CDR1 DFQATT and CDR2 SNEGSKA come from the germline V gene (reference sequence). Germline trimming cut 2 bases from V and 1 base from J; bases unmatched to any gene: 7. The CDR3 totals 16 residues. The CDR3 loop is CSARMTGRLTNEKLFF. The CDR3 region has the DNA TGCAGTGCTAGAATGACAGGGAGGTTAACTAATGAAAAACTGTTTTTT.

This clonotype was seen more than once but under ten times. This chain joins TRBV10-3 and TRBJ2-5, with 12 bases identical to TRBD1. The CDR3 is 20 amino acids. V was clipped by 3 bases and J by 2 bases; unmatched bases: 16. The germline CDR1 and CDR2 sequences are ENHRY and SYGVKD. Here the CDR3 reads CAISDRPGTGGLHWQETQYF. In DNA, the CDR3 is TGTGCCATCAGTGACCGTCCCGGGACAGGGGGCCTCCACTGGCAAGAGACCCAGTACTTC.

The chain uses TRBV11-2 and TRBJ2-1; D is possibly TRBD2 (6 bases). The CDR3 extends over 15 amino acids. Germline V gene lookup returns CDR1 SGHAT and CDR2 FQNNGV. With 5 bases removed from V and 2 bases from J, the gap between germline ends came to 13 bases. The chain's CDR3 is CASSPWGGAYNEQFF. The CDR3 DNA sequence: TGTGCCAGCAGCCCTTGGGGAGGCGCCTACAATGAGCAGTTCTTC.

At least ten counts were recorded for this clonotype. V is TRBV7-6 and J is TRBJ1-1, with TRBD1 matching 7 bases. The CDR3 consists of 14 residues. The V segment lost 4 bases and the J segment 4 bases; nucleotides outside the gene matches: 6. Germline loops: CDR1 SGHVS, CDR2 FNYEAQ. CDR3 protein: CASSSRTGGTEAFF. The CDR3 DNA follows: TGTGCCAGCAGCTCAAGGACAGGCGGCACTGAAGCTTTCTTT.

The rearrangement links TRBV20-1 to TRBJ1-5, with TRBD1 as a possible D gene (5 bases). Germline V gene data show CDR1 as DFQATT and CDR2 as SNEGSKA (reference sequence). V gave up 6 bases and J gave up 0 bases, with 15 bases separating them. This CDR3 contains 15 residues. The CDR3 DNA reads as TGCAGTGCGCGGGACGGTGGTTATAGCAATCAGCCCCAGCATTTT. It codes for CSARDGGYSNQPQHF.

This chain connects TRBV6-6 to TRBJ2-2, with TRBD1 matching 7 bases. Germline V CDR1 and CDR2: MNHNY, SVGAGI (reference sequence). CDR3 size: 19 residues. The V gene end was trimmed by 0 bases and the J gene end by 0 bases; junction bases not matched to a gene: 10. The CDR3 nucleotides read TGTGCCAGCAGTTACTCCTGGGGGCAGGGGGTTTCGAACACCGGGGAGCTGTTTTTT. Translation gives CASSYSWGQGVSNTGELFF.

V is TRBV4-1 and J is TRBJ2-1; D unresolved. CDR3 length: 14 residues. V shed 1 base and J shed 10 bases, with 14 bases lying between them. CDR1 is MGHRA, CDR2 YSYEKL, per germline. The CDR3 DNA is TGCGCCAGCAGCCAAGGTGGGCCTTCCGGCGAGCAGTTCTTC. Its translation is CASSQGGPSGEQFF.

The CDR3 is CASRQTMGLKIYGYTF. The CDR3 bases are TGTGCCAGCAGACAAACTATGGGACTTAAGATCTATGGCTACACCTTC. The chain has TRBV6-2 or TRBV6-3 and TRBJ1-2; a possible D gene is TRBD1 (5 bases). The CDR3 is 16 residues long. V shed 6 bases and J shed 4 bases, with 21 bases lying between them. Germline V gene data show CDR1 as MNHEY and CDR2 as SVGEGT.

This clonotype appeared a few times. V and J are TRBV20-1 and TRBJ1-5; TRBD1 matches at 10 bases. The V gene's germline CDR1 is DFQATT and CDR2 SNEGSKA (reference sequence). The CDR3 spans 17 residues. V shed 2 bases, J shed 0 bases, and the junction held 7 bases outside the gene matches. The CDR3 here is CSARSGTGEVSNQPQHF. The CDR3 DNA sequence: TGCAGTGCTAGATCCGGGACAGGGGAGGTTAGCAATCAGCCCCAGCATTTT.

This clonotype has at least ten counts. V usage is TRBV7-8 and J usage is TRBJ2-5, with D maybe TRBD2 (6 bases). This CDR3 spans 17 amino acids. V was trimmed by 5 bases and J by 5 bases, leaving 24 bases between them. Germline V gene lookup returns CDR1 SGHVS and CDR2 FQNEAQ. For the CDR3, the DNA is TGTGCCAGCAGCCCTTTCCGGGACGTCCCGGAGGGGGAGACCCAGTACTTC. Amino acid sequence: CASSPFRDVPEGETQYF.

The chain has TRBV7-6 and TRBJ1-5; D is uncertain. The CDR3 spans 14 residues. V shed 2 bases and J shed 6 bases, with 11 bases lying between them. Germline V gene lookup returns CDR1 SGHVS and CDR2 FNYEAQ. DNA for the CDR3: TGTGCCAGCAGCTTAACCCCTTCCAGTCAGCCCCAGCATTTT. Translating it yields CASSLTPSSQPQHF.

This clonotype has just a few counts. This chain links TRBV6-4 with TRBJ2-3, with 8 bases fitting TRBD1. The V and J ends lost 0 bases and 2 bases, in that order; junction bases with no gene match: 1. CDR3 length equals 15 residues. The V gene's germline CDR1 is MRHNA and CDR2 SNTAGT. The CDR3 sequence is CASSDSGQDTDTQYF. The CDR3 coding sequence is TGTGCCAGCAGTGACTCGGGACAGGACACAGATACGCAGTATTTT.

This CDR3 is CASRELKWRNTEAFF. The CDR3 DNA sequence: TGTGCCAGTAGAGAGCTAAAATGGAGAAACACTGAAGCTTTCTTT. V gene TRBV19 combines with J gene TRBJ1-1; D remains unclear. This CDR3 comprises 15 residues. Germline CDR1 and CDR2: LNHDA and SQIVND (reference sequence). The germline V and J ends were trimmed by 6 bases and 2 bases, with 16 bases remaining between them.

This clonotype was counted at least ten times. This chain connects TRBV6-2 or TRBV6-3 to TRBJ1-2, with TRBD1 identical over 8 bases. The CDR3 has 12 amino acids. V was clipped by 7 bases and J by 6 bases; unmatched bases: 4. The V gene's germline CDR1 is MNHEY and CDR2 SVGEGT. CDR3: CASNLDRDGYTF. The CDR3 region has the DNA TGTGCCAGCAACCTGGACAGGGATGGCTACACCTTC.

This clonotype was detected a few times. J is TRBJ2-7 and V is TRBV2; no clear D. V gave up 1 base and J gave up 2 bases, with 12 bases separating them. The CDR3 totals 15 residues. The germline gives CDR1 SNHLY, CDR2 FYNNEI. The chain's CDR3 is CASSEVWIKAYEQYV. CDR3 nucleotide sequence: TGTGCCAGCAGTGAAGTGTGGATAAAAGCCTACGAGCAGTACGTC.

This chain uses TRBV6-2 or TRBV6-3 with TRBJ2-1, with 7 bases fitting TRBD1. The CDR3 has 15 amino acids. Per the germline V gene, CDR1 is MNHEY and CDR2 is SVGEGT. J lost 0 bases, V lost 6 bases, and 5 bases had no gene match. The CDR3: CASRPQGRSYNEQFF. As DNA, the CDR3 is TGTGCCAGCAGACCACAGGGGCGCTCCTACAATGAGCAGTTCTTC.

In its sample, this clonotype ranks as medium-sized. The rearrangement joins TRBV5-6 to TRBJ2-2; 10 nucleotides agree with TRBD1. With 4 bases clipped from V and 0 bases from J, the junction kept 3 bases outside the gene matches. The CDR3 extends over 16 amino acids. The V gene's germline CDR1 is SGHDT and CDR2 YYEEEE. Here the CDR3 DNA reads TGTGCCAGCAGCGGTGGACAGGGGGCGAACACCGGGGAGCTGTTTTTT. Encoded protein: CASSGGQGANTGELFF. Full variable domain (outside the CDR3, taken from reference TRBV5-6 and TRBJ2-2): DAGVTQSPTHLIKTRGQQVTLRCSPKSGHDTVSWYQQALGQGPQFIFQYYEEEERQRGNFPDRFSGHQFPNYSSELNVNALLLGDSALYLCASSGGQGANTGELFFGEGSRLTVL.

The genes are TRBV5-1 and TRBJ2-1; 7 bases are a match to TRBD1. After removal of 1 base from V and 0 bases from J, the junction contained 7 bases not matched to a gene. The CDR3 totals 17 residues. From germline, CDR1 is SGHRS and CDR2 YFSETQ. CDR3 sequence: CASSLYLQGSSYNEQFF. CDR3 DNA: TGCGCCAGCAGCTTGTACCTACAGGGGAGCTCCTACAATGAGCAGTTCTTC. The full variable domain, with the rest looked up from reference TRBV5-1 and TRBJ2-1, is KAGVTQTPRYLIKTRGQQVTLSCSPISGHRSVSWYQQTPGQGLQFLFEYFSETQRNKGNFPGRFSGRQFSNSRSEMNVSTLELGDSALYLCASSLYLQGSSYNEQFFGPGTRLTVL.

A word on this clonotype: At one end, the junction sequence differs from germline, possibly due to a read error. This chain joins TRBV15 and TRBJ2-5; 11 bases align to TRBD2. From germline, CDR1 is LNHNV and CDR2 YYDKDF (reference sequence). The CDR3 covers 16 residues. CDR3 protein: CATSGETSGGGETHYF. The CDR3 region has the DNA TGTGCCACCAGCGGAGAAACTAGCGGGGGAGGTGAGACCCATTACTTC.